This T cell receptor (beta chain) was obtained from a study of blood T cells in healthy people across ages. In this sample, this clonotype turned up a few times. Germline V gene data show CDR1 as MNHEY and CDR2 as SVGEGT. Trimming took 4 bases from V and 8 from J, leaving 11 bases between them. CDR3 length: 12 residues. Combining a sample-barcoded 5' primer with a J-beta primer mix, a second PCR ran for roughly 6 to 12 cycles. TCRdb processed the 5' RACE reads anew with MiXCR; each CDR3 protein has one entry. This sample yields 1.5 million to 2 million distinct CDR3 sequences, of which approximately 40% are seen a single time; about 23% belongs to the top ten.

Specimen: blood. The chain links TRBV6-2 or TRBV6-3 to TRBJ1-2; weak D call: TRBD1 (5 bases). The TCR sequence derives from a human donor in good health. The CDR3: CASSLLRDGYTF. The CDR3 region has the DNA TGTGCCAGCAGTTTACTCAGGGACGGCTACACCTTC.